These 5 T cell receptor beta chains originate from one sample sequenced in a study of blood T cell repertoires in COVID-19. The assay was immunoSEQ multiplex PCR, and TCRdb's table has in-frame clones only and misses some. Of around 300,000 clones in the sample, over 80% are singletons; the top ten hold less than 5.5%. Sequences were obtained from PBMCs or T cells enriched from blood (not recorded which). All receptors come from a man aged 30-40 years who had recovered from COVID-19.

This clone turned up a few times. The J gene is TRBJ1-1, the V gene TRBV7-3; D is ambiguous. The ends were cut back, 3 bases at V and 3 bases at J, with 8 bases in the middle. CDR1 is SGHTA and CDR2 is FQGTGA in the germline V gene. CDR3 length: 13 amino acids. CDR3 nucleotides: TGTGCCAGCAGCTTGCACGGAGACACTGAAGCTTTCTTT. Translation: CASSLHGDTEAFF.

The V call is TRBV5-1, the J call TRBJ1-1; 7 nucleotides align to TRBD1. The CDR3 sequence is 15 residues long. Trimming at V came to 2 bases and at J to 4 bases, leaving 8 bases not matched to a gene. Germline CDR1 SGHRS, CDR2 YFSETQ. DNA of the CDR3: TGCGCCAGCAGCTTTACCGGGACAGCCATCACTGAAGCTTTCTTT. Translation: CASSFTGTAITEAFF.

On this clone itself: One end of the junction does not line up with germline, which may come from a read error. The rearrangement joins TRBV20-1 to TRBJ2-2; D is possibly TRBD2 (5 bases). Germline V gives CDR1 DFQATT, CDR2 SNEGSKA (reference sequence). CDR3 length equals 11 residues. The CDR3 region has the DNA TGTGCCGGGAAAGGGAGCGGGGAGCTGTTTTTT. It encodes CAGKGSGELFF.

The chain employs TRBV6-5 and TRBJ2-7; 10 bases are shared with TRBD1. V gave up 6 bases and J gave up 3 bases; unmatched junction bases: 5. Germline V gene data show CDR1 as MNHEY and CDR2 as SVGAGI. This CDR3 has 14 amino acids. This chain's CDR3 is CASSLGQGGYEQYF. CDR3 in DNA: TGTGCCAGCAGCCTCGGACAGGGGGGCTACGAGCAGTACTTC.

This clone occurred once. The V call is TRBV27, the J call TRBJ1-1; 7 nucleotides agree with TRBD1. This CDR3 is 13 amino acids long. In germline, CDR1 is MNHEY, CDR2 SMNVEV (reference sequence). The ends lost 7 bases at V and 3 bases at J; junction bases unmatched: 5. CDR3 in amino acids: CASNTRGDTEAFF. The CDR3, as DNA: TGTGCCAGCAATACCAGGGGGGACACTGAAGCTTTCTTT.